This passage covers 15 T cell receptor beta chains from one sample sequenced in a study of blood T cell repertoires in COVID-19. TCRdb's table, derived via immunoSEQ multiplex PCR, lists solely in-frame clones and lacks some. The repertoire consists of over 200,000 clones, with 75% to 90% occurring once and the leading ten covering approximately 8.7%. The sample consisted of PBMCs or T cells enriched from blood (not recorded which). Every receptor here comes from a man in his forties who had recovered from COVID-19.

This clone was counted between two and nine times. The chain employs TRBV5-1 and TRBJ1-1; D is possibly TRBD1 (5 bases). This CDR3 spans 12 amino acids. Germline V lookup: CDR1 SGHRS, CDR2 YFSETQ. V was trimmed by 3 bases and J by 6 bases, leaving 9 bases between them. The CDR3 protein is CASSSDSPEAFF. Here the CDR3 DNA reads TGCGCCAGCAGCTCTGACAGCCCTGAAGCTTTCTTT.

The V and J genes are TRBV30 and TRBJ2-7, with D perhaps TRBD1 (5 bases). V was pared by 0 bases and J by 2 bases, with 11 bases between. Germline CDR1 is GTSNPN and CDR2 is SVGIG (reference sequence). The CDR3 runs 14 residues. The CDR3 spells CAWSVSAGTYEQYF. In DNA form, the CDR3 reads TGTGCCTGGAGTGTCTCCGCAGGGACCTACGAGCAGTACTTC.

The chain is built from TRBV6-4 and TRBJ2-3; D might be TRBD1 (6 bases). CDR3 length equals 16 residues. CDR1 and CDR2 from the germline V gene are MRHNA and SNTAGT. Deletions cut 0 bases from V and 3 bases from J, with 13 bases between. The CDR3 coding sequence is TGTGCCAGCAGTGACTCTTTCAGGGGAGAGACAGATACGCAGTATTTT. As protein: CASSDSFRGETDTQYF.

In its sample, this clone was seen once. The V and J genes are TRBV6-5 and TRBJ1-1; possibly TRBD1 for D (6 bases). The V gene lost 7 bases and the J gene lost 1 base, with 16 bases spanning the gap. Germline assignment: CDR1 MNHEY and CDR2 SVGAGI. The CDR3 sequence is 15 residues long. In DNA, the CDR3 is TGTGCCAGCACCCGGCCGGGGGGCAGGAACACTGAAGCTTTCTTT. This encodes CASTRPGGRNTEAFF.

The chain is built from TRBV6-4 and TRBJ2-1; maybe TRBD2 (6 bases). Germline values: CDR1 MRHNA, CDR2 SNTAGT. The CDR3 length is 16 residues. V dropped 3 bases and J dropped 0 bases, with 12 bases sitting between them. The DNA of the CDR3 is TGTGCCAGCAGTGAGACGGGAGTGAGCTCCTACAATGAGCAGTTCTTC. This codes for CASSETGVSSYNEQFF.

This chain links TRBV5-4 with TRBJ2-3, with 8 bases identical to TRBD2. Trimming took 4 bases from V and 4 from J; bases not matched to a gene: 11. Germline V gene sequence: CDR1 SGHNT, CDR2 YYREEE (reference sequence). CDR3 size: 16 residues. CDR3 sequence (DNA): TGTGCCAGCAGCCGCGGGGGGACTAAGGCGGCAGATACGCAGTATTTT. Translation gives CASSRGGTKAADTQYF.

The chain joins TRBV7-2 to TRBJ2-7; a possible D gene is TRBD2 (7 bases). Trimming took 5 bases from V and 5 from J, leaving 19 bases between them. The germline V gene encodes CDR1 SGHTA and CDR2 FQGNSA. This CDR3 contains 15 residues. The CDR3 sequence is CASSPSPRGANEQYF. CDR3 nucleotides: TGTGCCAGCAGCCCCAGCCCTCGGGGGGCAAACGAGCAGTACTTC.

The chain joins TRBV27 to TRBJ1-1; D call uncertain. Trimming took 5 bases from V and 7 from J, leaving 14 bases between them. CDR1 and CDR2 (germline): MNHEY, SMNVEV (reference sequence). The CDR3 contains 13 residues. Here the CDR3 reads CASSPLTEIEAFF. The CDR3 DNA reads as TGTGCCAGCAGTCCCCTCACAGAGATTGAAGCTTTCTTT.

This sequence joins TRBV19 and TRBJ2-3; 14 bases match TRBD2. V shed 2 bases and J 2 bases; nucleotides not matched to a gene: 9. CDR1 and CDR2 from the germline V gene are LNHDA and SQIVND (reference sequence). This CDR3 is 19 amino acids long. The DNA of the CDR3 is TGTGCCAGTAGTATAATCTTTAGGACTAGCGGGAGGTTCACAGATACGCAGTATTTT. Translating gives CASSIIFRTSGRFTDTQYF. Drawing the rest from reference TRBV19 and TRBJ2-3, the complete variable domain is DGGITQSPKYLFRKEGQNVTLSCEQNLNHDAMYWYRQDPGQGLRLIYYSQIVNDFQKGDIAEGYSVSREKKESFPLTVTSAQKNPTAFYLCASSIIFRTSGRFTDTQYFGPGTRLTVL.

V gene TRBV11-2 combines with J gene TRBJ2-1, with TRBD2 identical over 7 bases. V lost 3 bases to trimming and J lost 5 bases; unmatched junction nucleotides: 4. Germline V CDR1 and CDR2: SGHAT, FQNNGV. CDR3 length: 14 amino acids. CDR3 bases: TGTGCCAGCAGCTTGGGGGGGGGAGACAATGAGCAGTTCTTC. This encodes CASSLGGGDNEQFF.

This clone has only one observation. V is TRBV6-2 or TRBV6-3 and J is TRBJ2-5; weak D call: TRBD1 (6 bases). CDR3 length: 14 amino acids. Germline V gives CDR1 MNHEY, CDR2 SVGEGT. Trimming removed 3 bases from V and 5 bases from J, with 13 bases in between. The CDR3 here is CASSYLGRGETQYF. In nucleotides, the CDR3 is TGTGCCAGCAGTTATCTTGGCAGGGGCGAGACCCAGTACTTC.

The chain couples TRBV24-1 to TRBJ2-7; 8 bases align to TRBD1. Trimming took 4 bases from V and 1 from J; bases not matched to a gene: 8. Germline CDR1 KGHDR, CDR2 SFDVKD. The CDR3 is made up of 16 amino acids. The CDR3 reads CATSEAGGGGSYEQYF. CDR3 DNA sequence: TGTGCCACCAGTGAAGCAGGGGGCGGAGGGTCCTACGAGCAGTACTTC.

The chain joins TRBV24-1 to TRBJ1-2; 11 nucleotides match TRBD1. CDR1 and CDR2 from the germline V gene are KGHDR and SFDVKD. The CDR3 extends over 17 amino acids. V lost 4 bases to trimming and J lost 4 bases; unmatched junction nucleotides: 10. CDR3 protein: CATSDPGQGAPPYGYTF. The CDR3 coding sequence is TGTGCCACCAGTGACCCCGGACAGGGGGCTCCTCCCTATGGCTACACCTTC.

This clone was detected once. The chain's CDR3 is CASNGRSGAPNEQFF. The DNA for the CDR3 is TGTGCCAGTAATGGGAGGAGCGGTGCCCCCAATGAGCAGTTCTTC. This chain links TRBV19 with TRBJ2-1, with a possible D match to TRBD2 (6 bases). CDR3 length: 15 amino acids. CDR1 and CDR2 (germline): LNHDA, SQIVND (reference sequence). Trimming took 7 bases from V and 6 from J, leaving 19 bases between them.

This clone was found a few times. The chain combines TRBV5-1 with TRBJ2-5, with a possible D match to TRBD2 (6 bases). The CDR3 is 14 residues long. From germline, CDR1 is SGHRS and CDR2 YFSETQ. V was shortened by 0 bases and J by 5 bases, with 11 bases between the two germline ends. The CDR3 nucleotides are TGCGCCAGCAGCTTGGGCGGGGTAGGGGAGACCCAGTACTTC. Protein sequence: CASSLGGVGETQYF.